This T cell receptor beta chain came from a study of T cells in Graves' hyperthyroidism and ophthalmopathy. Notes on the study in general: Ophthalmopathy was model-predicted a median around 6.7 months pre-onset.

The germline V gene has CDR1 SGDLS and CDR2 YYNGEE. Deletions cut 4 bases from V and 7 bases from J, with 14 bases between. The CDR3 consists of 13 residues. PBMCs came from roughly 10 ml fresh peripheral blood. Amplification of TCR beta CDR3 regions was performed using RNA transcripts as template. With the HTBI primer set, the TCR CDR3 went through a first round of RT-PCR. TCRdb re-called the multiplex PCR reads through MiXCR, storing one row per CDR3 protein. The data contain 350,000 or so distinct CDR3 sequences, 15% to 20% of them singletons. Concerning this clonotype: The antigen is not known.

Specimen: blood. The chain combines TRBV9 with TRBJ1-2; D remains unclear. The sequence came from a woman between 45 and 60 years old with Graves' hyperthyroidism. Here the CDR3 reads CASSSQISGGYTF. The CDR3 DNA is TGTGCCAGCAGCTCTCAGATTTCTGGTGGCTACACCTTC.